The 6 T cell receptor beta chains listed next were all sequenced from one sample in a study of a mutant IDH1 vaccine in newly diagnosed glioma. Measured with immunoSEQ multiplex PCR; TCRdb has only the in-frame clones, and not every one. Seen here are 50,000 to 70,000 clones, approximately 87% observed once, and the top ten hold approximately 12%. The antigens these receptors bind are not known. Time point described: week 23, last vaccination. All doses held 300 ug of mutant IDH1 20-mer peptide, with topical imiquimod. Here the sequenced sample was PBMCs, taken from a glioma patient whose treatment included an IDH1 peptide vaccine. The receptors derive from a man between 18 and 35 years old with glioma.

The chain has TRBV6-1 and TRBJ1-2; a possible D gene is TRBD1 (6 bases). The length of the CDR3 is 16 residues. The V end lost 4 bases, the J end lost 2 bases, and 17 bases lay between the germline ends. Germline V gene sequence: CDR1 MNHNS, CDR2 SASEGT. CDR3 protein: CASSGPDRRANYGYTF. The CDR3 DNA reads TGTGCCAGCAGTGGACCCGACAGGCGAGCAAACTATGGCTACACCTTC.

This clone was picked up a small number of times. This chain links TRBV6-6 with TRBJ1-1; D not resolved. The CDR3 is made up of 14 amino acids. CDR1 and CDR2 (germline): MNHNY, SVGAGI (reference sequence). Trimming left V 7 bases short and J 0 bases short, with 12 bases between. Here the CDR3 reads CASTSVYMNTEAFF. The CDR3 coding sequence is TGTGCCAGCACCTCGGTCTACATGAACACTGAAGCTTTCTTT.

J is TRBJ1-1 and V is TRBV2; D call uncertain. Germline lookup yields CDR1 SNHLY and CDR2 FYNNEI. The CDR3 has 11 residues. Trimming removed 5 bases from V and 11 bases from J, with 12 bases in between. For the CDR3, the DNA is TGTGCCAGCAGTTCTCCCCGAGCGGCTTTCTTT. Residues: CASSSPRAAFF. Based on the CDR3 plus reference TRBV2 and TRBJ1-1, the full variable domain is EPEVTQTPSHQVTQMGQEVILRCVPISNHLYFYWYRQILGQKVEFLVSFYNNEISEKSEIFDDQFSVERPDGSNFTLKIRSTKLEDSAMYFCASSSPRAAFFGQGTRLTVV.

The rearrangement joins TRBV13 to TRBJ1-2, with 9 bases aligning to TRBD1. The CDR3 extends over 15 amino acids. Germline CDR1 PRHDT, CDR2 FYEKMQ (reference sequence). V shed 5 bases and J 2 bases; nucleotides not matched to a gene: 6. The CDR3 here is CASSQWDRDNYGYTF. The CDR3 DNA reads TGTGCCAGCAGCCAGTGGGACAGGGACAACTATGGCTACACCTTC.

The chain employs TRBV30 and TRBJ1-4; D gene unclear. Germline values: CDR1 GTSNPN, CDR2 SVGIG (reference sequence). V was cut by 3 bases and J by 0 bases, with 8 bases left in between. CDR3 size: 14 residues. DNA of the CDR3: TGTGCCTGGAGGGCGGCCCCAACTAATGAAAAACTGTTTTTT. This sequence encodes CAWRAAPTNEKLFF.

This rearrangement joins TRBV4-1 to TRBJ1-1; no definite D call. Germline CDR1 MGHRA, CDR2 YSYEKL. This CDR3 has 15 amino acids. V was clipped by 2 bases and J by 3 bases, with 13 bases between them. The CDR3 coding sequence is TGCGCCAGCAGCCAACGGACCGTTGGGCACACTGAAGCTTTCTTT. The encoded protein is CASSQRTVGHTEAFF.